Listed below are T cell receptor beta chains from one sample, sequenced in a study of neurological immune-mediated disorders. TCRdb ran MiXCR on the 5' RACE reads and lists one entry per CDR3 protein. Here the sample spans about 40,000 distinct CDR3 sequences, roughly 15% being singletons. The specimen was CD4+ T cells from blood. These receptors were obtained from a woman aged 55-70 years with HTLV-1-associated myelopathy (HAM/TSP). The CDR3 runs from the conserved cysteine through the conserved F or W. Fields, in order: clone size, D gene, J gene, CDR3 length, V gene, CDR3 DNA, CDR3 protein. The D gene is left open where the match is weak. Where a row states a size, it is once, few, many or the class of an expanded clone; other rows omit it.

clone size: many
D gene: TRBD1
J gene: TRBJ2-3
CDR3 length: 13
V gene: TRBV20-1
CDR3 DNA: TGCAGTGCTAGTGACAGGGGGCTTAATACGCAGTATTTT
CDR3 protein: CSASDRGLNTQYF

clone size: many
D gene: NA
J gene: TRBJ2-3
CDR3 length: 15
V gene: TRBV5-1
CDR3 DNA: TGCGCCAGCAGCTTGGCCTGGGTAGCAGCAGATACGCAGTATTTT
CDR3 protein: CASSLAWVAADTQYF

clone size: many
D gene: TRBD1
J gene: TRBJ1-2
CDR3 length: 16
V gene: TRBV4-1
CDR3 DNA: TGCGCCAGCAGCCACGCCCTAGGACAGGTCGCCTATGGCTACACCTTC
CDR3 protein: CASSHALGQVAYGYTF

clone size: medium-sized
D gene: TRBD1
J gene: TRBJ2-7
CDR3 length: 15
V gene: TRBV20-1
CDR3 DNA: TGCAGTGCTAGCCCCCCCCGGACAGGGGGTAACGAGCAGTACTTC
CDR3 protein: CSASPPRTGGNEQYF

clone size: many
D gene: TRBD2
J gene: TRBJ2-1
CDR3 length: 14
V gene: TRBV6-5
CDR3 DNA: TGTGCCAGCAGTCGACTAGCGGGGGGTAATGAGCAGTTCTTC
CDR3 protein: CASSRLAGGNEQFF

clone size: many
D gene: TRBD2
J gene: TRBJ2-3
CDR3 length: 15
V gene: TRBV20-1
CDR3 DNA: TGCAGTGCACCGACTCGTAGTGGGGGGGCAGATACGCAGTATTTT
CDR3 protein: CSAPTRSGGADTQYF

clone size: many
D gene: TRBD1
J gene: TRBJ2-7
CDR3 length: 14
V gene: TRBV5-1
CDR3 DNA: TGCGCCAGCAGCCCGACGGGACAGCACTACGAGCAGTACTTC
CDR3 protein: CASSPTGQHYEQYF

clone size: many
D gene: NA
J gene: TRBJ2-3
CDR3 length: 13
V gene: TRBV30
CDR3 DNA: TGTGCCTGCGAGAGACCCGATGCAGATACGCAGTATTTT
CDR3 protein: CACERPDADTQYF

clone size: many
D gene: TRBD1
J gene: TRBJ2-7
CDR3 length: 14
V gene: TRBV5-1
CDR3 DNA: TGCGCCAGCAGCGGACAGGGGGCGCAAAACGAGCAGTACTTC
CDR3 protein: CASSGQGAQNEQYF

clone size: many
D gene: TRBD1
J gene: TRBJ1-2
CDR3 length: 15
V gene: TRBV25-1
CDR3 DNA: TGTGCCAGCAGTGAATTGGGGGACAGAGCTAATGGCTACACCTTC
CDR3 protein: CASSELGDRANGYTF

clone size: many
D gene: NA
J gene: TRBJ2-1
CDR3 length: 16
V gene: TRBV4-2
CDR3 DNA: TGTGCCAGCAGCCTCCGGGTTGGCCCTGGGGGTAATGAGCAGTTCTTC
CDR3 protein: CASSLRVGPGGNEQFF

clone size: many
D gene: NA
J gene: TRBJ1-2
CDR3 length: 12
V gene: TRBV29-1
CDR3 DNA: TGCAGCGCAAAATCCGACAGCTATGGCTACACCTTC
CDR3 protein: CSAKSDSYGYTF

clone size: NA
D gene: TRBD1
J gene: TRBJ1-2
CDR3 length: 12
V gene: TRBV30
CDR3 DNA: TGTGCCTTGGGACAGGCGAACTATGGCCACACCTTC
CDR3 protein: CALGQANYGHTF

clone size: many
D gene: NA
J gene: TRBJ1-6
CDR3 length: 15
V gene: TRBV6-1
CDR3 DNA: TGTGCCAGCAGTGAAGGCGTTACCGGGGCTTCACCCCTCCACTTT
CDR3 protein: CASSEGVTGASPLHF

clone size: medium-sized
D gene: NA
J gene: TRBJ1-3
CDR3 length: 15
V gene: TRBV27
CDR3 DNA: TGTGCCAGCAGTTTAAGGGAGGGGTATTCCAACACCATATATTTT
CDR3 protein: CASSLREGYSNTIYF

clone size: many
D gene: TRBD2
J gene: TRBJ2-1
CDR3 length: 16
V gene: TRBV3-1
CDR3 DNA: TGTGCCAGCAGCTATAGAAGCGGGGGGATGAGCAATGAGCAGTTCTTC
CDR3 protein: CASSYRSGGMSNEQFF

clone size: many
D gene: NA
J gene: TRBJ2-4
CDR3 length: 14
V gene: TRBV6-6
CDR3 DNA: TGTGCCAGCAGTCAGGCCTTAGCCAAAAACATTCAGTACTTC
CDR3 protein: CASSQALAKNIQYF

clone size: many
D gene: NA
J gene: TRBJ1-6
CDR3 length: 15
V gene: TRBV14
CDR3 DNA: TGTGCCAGCAGCCGCGAATGGGGGCTTCATTCACCCCTCCACTTT
CDR3 protein: CASSREWGLHSPLHF

clone size: NA
D gene: NA
J gene: TRBJ2-1
CDR3 length: 11
V gene: TRBV11-3
CDR3 DNA: TGTGCCAGCAGCAGTTCGGTGAAGCAGTTCTTC
CDR3 protein: CASSSSVKQFF

clone size: many
D gene: NA
J gene: TRBJ2-3
CDR3 length: 15
V gene: TRBV5-1
CDR3 DNA: TGCGCCAGCAGCCCCTCCCTGGGCAGCGCAGATACGCAGTATTTT
CDR3 protein: CASSPSLGSADTQYF

clone size: many
D gene: NA
J gene: TRBJ1-2
CDR3 length: 15
V gene: TRBV6-5
CDR3 DNA: TGTGCCAGCAGAGATCTCGGACGGGGAATGGGTGGCTACACCTTC
CDR3 protein: CASRDLGRGMGGYTF

clone size: many
D gene: NA
J gene: TRBJ1-4
CDR3 length: 14
V gene: TRBV20-1
CDR3 DNA: TGCAGTGCTAGAGATGGGCAGGGTCCCTTTAAACTGTTTTTT
CDR3 protein: CSARDGQGPFKLFF

clone size: many
D gene: NA
J gene: TRBJ1-3
CDR3 length: 13
V gene: TRBV27
CDR3 DNA: TGTGCCAGCAGGTCAGCCTCTGGAAACACCATATATTTT
CDR3 protein: CASRSASGNTIYF

clone size: many
D gene: TRBD1
J gene: TRBJ2-1
CDR3 length: 15
V gene: TRBV7-9
CDR3 DNA: TGTGCCAGCAGATACGCCGGGACAGGGAACAATGAGCAGTTCTTC
CDR3 protein: CASRYAGTGNNEQFF

clone size: many
D gene: NA
J gene: TRBJ1-2
CDR3 length: 15
V gene: TRBV7-6
CDR3 DNA: TGTGCCAGCAGCTTGGATATGGGACGGACCTATGGCTACACCTTC
CDR3 protein: CASSLDMGRTYGYTF

clone size: NA
D gene: NA
J gene: TRBJ2-3
CDR3 length: 14
V gene: TRBV12-3/TRBV12-4
CDR3 DNA: TGTGCCAGCAGTTTTCCGGGGGGCAGGGGTGAGCAGTATTTT
CDR3 protein: CASSFPGGRGEQYF

clone size: NA
D gene: TRBD1
J gene: TRBJ2-7
CDR3 length: 15
V gene: TRBV5-1
CDR3 DNA: TGCGCCAGCAGCTCGGGACAGGGCGCGGACTACGAGCAGTACTTC
CDR3 protein: CASSSGQGADYEQYF

clone size: many
D gene: NA
J gene: TRBJ1-6
CDR3 length: 14
V gene: TRBV2
CDR3 DNA: TGTGCCAGCAGTGTCGAGACTAGCGATTCACCCCTCCACTTT
CDR3 protein: CASSVETSDSPLHF

clone size: many
D gene: NA
J gene: TRBJ2-1
CDR3 length: 12
V gene: TRBV6-5
CDR3 DNA: TGTGCCAGCAGTTACTCCGGCGGGGAGCAGTTCTTC
CDR3 protein: CASSYSGGEQFF

clone size: many
D gene: NA
J gene: TRBJ1-1
CDR3 length: 13
V gene: TRBV12-3/TRBV12-4
CDR3 DNA: TGTGCCAGCAGTTTGGACAGAGACACTGAAGCTTTCTTT
CDR3 protein: CASSLDRDTEAFF

clone size: many
D gene: NA
J gene: TRBJ1-1
CDR3 length: 15
V gene: TRBV27
CDR3 DNA: TGTGCCAGCAGTCCTACAGGAGCCCAGGCCACTGAAGCTTTCTTT
CDR3 protein: CASSPTGAQATEAFF

clone size: many
D gene: TRBD1
J gene: TRBJ2-1
CDR3 length: 16
V gene: TRBV5-1
CDR3 DNA: TGCGCCAGCAGCTTAGCGGGACAGGGGAATAGGAATGAGCAGTTCTTC
CDR3 protein: CASSLAGQGNRNEQFF

clone size: few
D gene: TRBD2
J gene: TRBJ2-5
CDR3 length: 13
V gene: TRBV29-1
CDR3 DNA: TGCAGCGTTGACTCGGCGGGGCGGGGGGCCCAGTACTTC
CDR3 protein: CSVDSAGRGAQYF

clone size: many
D gene: NA
J gene: TRBJ1-1
CDR3 length: 14
V gene: TRBV7-8
CDR3 DNA: TGTGCCAGCAGCAATGGGGGCAGGGGCACTGAAGCTTTCTTT
CDR3 protein: CASSNGGRGTEAFF

clone size: many
D gene: NA
J gene: TRBJ1-5
CDR3 length: 14
V gene: TRBV6-6
CDR3 DNA: TGTGCCAGCAGTTACACTGTCGGCCAACAGCCCCAGCATTTT
CDR3 protein: CASSYTVGQQPQHF

clone size: many
D gene: NA
J gene: TRBJ1-1
CDR3 length: 12
V gene: TRBV20-1
CDR3 DNA: TGCAGTGCTATCCCAGGGTTCACTGAAGCTTTCTTT
CDR3 protein: CSAIPGFTEAFF

clone size: many
D gene: NA
J gene: TRBJ1-2
CDR3 length: 14
V gene: TRBV7-2
CDR3 DNA: TGTGCCAGCAGCTTAGCTGGACAGTGGAATGGCTACACCTTC
CDR3 protein: CASSLAGQWNGYTF

clone size: many
D gene: NA
J gene: TRBJ1-1
CDR3 length: 13
V gene: TRBV5-1
CDR3 DNA: TGCGCCAGCAGCTTTGGGGGGAACACTGAAGCTTTCTTT
CDR3 protein: CASSFGGNTEAFF

clone size: many
D gene: TRBD2
J gene: TRBJ2-3
CDR3 length: 15
V gene: TRBV5-1
CDR3 DNA: TGCGCCAGCAGCTTGGAGGCGGGGGGCCCAGATACGCAGTATTTT
CDR3 protein: CASSLEAGGPDTQYF

clone size: NA
D gene: NA
J gene: TRBJ1-3
CDR3 length: 17
V gene: TRBV5-5
CDR3 DNA: TGTGCCAGCAGCCTTCGTAGACAGACACACTCTGGAAACACCATATATTTT
CDR3 protein: CASSLRRQTHSGNTIYF

clone size: many
D gene: NA
J gene: TRBJ2-3
CDR3 length: 12
V gene: TRBV5-6
CDR3 DNA: TGTGCCAGCAGCTTCCCTAGCGATACGCAGTATTTT
CDR3 protein: CASSFPSDTQYF

clone size: many
D gene: TRBD1
J gene: TRBJ1-6
CDR3 length: 16
V gene: TRBV18
CDR3 DNA: TGTGCCAGCTCACCACGGGACAGGGGTGGTAATTCACCCCTCCACTTT
CDR3 protein: CASSPRDRGGNSPLHF

clone size: many
D gene: TRBD2
J gene: TRBJ2-5
CDR3 length: 15
V gene: TRBV29-1
CDR3 DNA: TGCAGCGTTGAAGGGGCGGGAGCGCTTGGAGAGACCCAGTACTTC
CDR3 protein: CSVEGAGALGETQYF

clone size: NA
D gene: NA
J gene: TRBJ1-1
CDR3 length: 15
V gene: TRBV10-1
CDR3 DNA: TGCGCCAGGACACACAATATGGGCGGGAGCACTGAAGCTTTCTTT
CDR3 protein: CARTHNMGGSTEAFF